This is a list of T cell receptor beta chains from one sample in a study of early T cells in non-severe SARS-CoV-2 infection. MiXCR was run by TCRdb on the 5' RACE reads, yielding one entry per CDR3 protein. Here the sample spans about 40,000 distinct CDR3 sequences, roughly 4.7% being singletons. Input material: whole blood. Receptors originate from an adult who was a healthcare worker with PCR-confirmed SARS-CoV-2 infection or an uninfected control (not recorded which). The CDR3 runs from the conserved cysteine through the conserved F or W. D genes are given only for firm matches. Size tells how often a clone was seen (once, few, many) or the class of an expanded clone, and some rows leave it out.

abundance	d_gene	v_gene	j_gene	CDR3nt	CDR3aa
many	NA	TRBV27	TRBJ2-7	TGTGCCAGCCAGCGGTGGGACACCACCTACGAGCAGTACTTC	CASQRWDTTYEQYF
many	TRBD1	TRBV2	TRBJ2-7	TGTGCCAGCAGTGGAGGGACAGGACTCTACGAGCAGTACTTC	CASSGGTGLYEQYF
NA	NA	TRBV7-9	TRBJ2-4	TGTGCCAGCAGCTCAAAGGAGTACATTCAGTACTTC	CASSSKEYIQYF
many	NA	TRBV6-2/TRBV6-3	TRBJ2-5	TGTGCCAGCAGTTACGGGGGAAAAGAGACCCAGTACTTC	CASSYGGKETQYF
many	NA	TRBV12-3/TRBV12-4	TRBJ2-2	TGTGCCAGCAGCCCAAACAGCGCGAACACCGGGGAGCTGTTTTTT	CASSPNSANTGELFF
many	TRBD1	TRBV6-5	TRBJ1-1	TGTGCCAGCAGTTTCGGGACAGGGGGGAACACTGAAGCTTTCTTT	CASSFGTGGNTEAFF
medium-sized	TRBD1	TRBV20-1	TRBJ2-7	TGCAGTGCTAGTTCTGGGACAGGGGTTCCCTACGAGCAGTACTTC	CSASSGTGVPYEQYF
medium-sized	TRBD2	TRBV12-3/TRBV12-4	TRBJ2-3	TGTGCCAGCAGTTCCTGGATCCGACTAGCGGGAGGGGCAGATACGCAGTATTTT	CASSSWIRLAGGADTQYF
many	TRBD2	TRBV27	TRBJ2-7	TGTGCCAGCAGTCACTCAGGACTAGCGGGAGATGACGAGCAGTACTTC	CASSHSGLAGDDEQYF
many	NA	TRBV29-1	TRBJ2-7	TGCAGCGTTGACGGGCCCGGGCACTACGAGCAGTACTTC	CSVDGPGHYEQYF
many	NA	TRBV28	TRBJ2-5	TGTGCCAGCAGAATAAGGACGGGACAAGAGACCCAGTACTTC	CASRIRTGQETQYF
many	NA	TRBV11-2	TRBJ1-4	TGTGCCAGCAGCTTAAGTCGGCGGGGGAGGAAACTGTTTTTT	CASSLSRRGRKLFF
few	NA	TRBV12-3/TRBV12-4	TRBJ2-5	TGTGCCAGCAGTTTCTGGGGCGGTGAGACCCAGTACTTC	CASSFWGGETQYF
many	TRBD2	TRBV7-9	TRBJ2-2	TGTGCCAGCAGATTACGTAGCGGGACTTCCGGGGAGCTGTTTTTT	CASRLRSGTSGELFF
NA	TRBD2	TRBV5-1	TRBJ2-7	TGCGCCAGCAGCGCCGATCTGACTAGCGGGAGGGAGAACTACGAGCAGTACTTC	CASSADLTSGRENYEQYF
NA	TRBD1	TRBV5-4	TRBJ1-2	TGTGCCAGCAGCTTTCCCGACAGGGGCTATGGCTACACCTTC	CASSFPDRGYGYTF
NA	TRBD1	TRBV7-2	TRBJ1-5	TGTGCCAGCAGCTTTGCGGGACAGGGTAGCAATCAGCCCCAGCATTTT	CASSFAGQGSNQPQHF